One sample yielded the 23 T cell receptor beta chains listed below, sequenced in a study of blood T cells in healthy people across ages (dated by TCRdb to the mid-2010s). The library was prepared using 5' RACE. Sequencing used an Illumina HiSeq 2500. A second PCR of about 6 to 12 cycles was performed with a sample-barcoded 5' primer and a J-beta primer mix. In-frame beta chains were kept once TCRdb had trimmed the public reads at Q25 with fastp and called clones with MiXCR. Rows with a matching CDR3 protein are joined into one entry that keeps the most common DNA and genes. The sample includes around 1,100,000 distinct CDR3 sequences, with around two fifths observed a single time. Roughly 14% of the sample goes to the ten largest clones. What was sequenced was blood. The origin of the receptors is a man younger than 30 in good health.

Note on this clonotype: A read error is possible here, since a much larger clone lies one base away. This chain connects TRBV20-1 to TRBJ2-3; 8 nucleotides agree with TRBD1. Germline V lookup: CDR1 DFQATT, CDR2 SNEGSKA (reference sequence). Losses at the gene ends were 6 bases for V and 4 bases for J; bases not matched to a gene: 6. CDR3 length: 13 amino acids. CDR3 loop: CSANEQGADTQYF. CDR3 in DNA: TGCAGTGCCAACGAACAGGGGGCAGATACGCAGTATTTT.

This clonotype was seen a few times. The V call is TRBV7-9, the J call TRBJ2-7; 11 bases map to TRBD2. The CDR3 spans 15 residues. Trimming removed 3 bases from V and 0 bases from J; junction bases left unmatched: 1. Germline CDR1 is SEHNR and CDR2 is FQNEAQ (reference sequence). CDR3 coding DNA: TGTGCCAGCAGCTTCGGGACTAGCGGCTCCTACGAGCAGTACTTC. The encoded protein is CASSFGTSGSYEQYF.

This clonotype came up a few times. This chain joins TRBV6-6 and TRBJ1-5; TRBD1 matches at 8 bases. Unmatched junction bases numbered 8, after V lost 5 bases and J lost 2 bases. CDR3 size: 16 residues. CDR1 is MNHNY and CDR2 is SVGAGI in the germline V gene (reference sequence). The CDR3 DNA reads as TGTGCCAGCAGTGCTAATGACAGGGGACGCAATCAGCCCCAGCATTTT. Its protein product is CASSANDRGRNQPQHF.

A few counts support this clonotype. The chain links TRBV29-1 to TRBJ2-1; 12 bases match TRBD2. The CDR3 runs to 17 residues. The germline CDR1 and CDR2 sequences are SQVTM and ANQGSEA. V dropped 1 base and J dropped 4; count of bases not matched to a gene: 8. The CDR3 region is CSVEGLLLAGGYNEQFF. The CDR3 DNA reads TGCAGCGTTGAAGGGCTCCTACTAGCGGGGGGATACAATGAGCAGTTCTTC.

The table lists this clonotype with a few counts. V and J are TRBV4-3 and TRBJ1-4, with 9 bases matching TRBD1. CDR1 is LGHNA, CDR2 YSLEER, per germline. Germline trimming cut 7 bases from V and 8 bases from J; bases unmatched to any gene: 11. CDR3 length equals 15 residues. Here the CDR3 reads CASTRNRGHREKLFF. Here the CDR3 DNA reads TGCGCCAGCACGCGGAACAGGGGGCATAGGGAAAAACTGTTTTTT.

This chain connects TRBV27 to TRBJ2-3; D is undetermined. CDR1 and CDR2 from the germline V gene are MNHEY and SMNVEV (reference sequence). The CDR3 contains 13 residues. V dropped 7 bases and J dropped 3 bases, with 11 bases sitting between them. CDR3 sequence: CASTLMGTDTQYF. The CDR3 nucleotides read TGTGCCAGCACCCTTATGGGGACAGATACGCAGTATTTT.

The V and J genes are TRBV20-1 and TRBJ1-3; the match to TRBD1 covers 11 bases. The CDR3 is 19 residues long. With V trimmed by 0 bases and J by 0 bases, 10 bases remained unmatched. Germline lookup yields CDR1 DFQATT and CDR2 SNEGSKA (reference sequence). In DNA, the CDR3 is TGCAGTGCTAGAGATATGGCCCAGGGGACAGGGGGCTCTGGAAACACCATATATTTT. As protein: CSARDMAQGTGGSGNTIYF.

The sample holds a few counts of this clonotype. V and J are TRBV7-2 and TRBJ2-1; the match to TRBD2 covers 7 bases. The ends lost 4 bases at V and 3 bases at J; junction bases unmatched: 12. CDR1 and CDR2 (germline): SGHTA, FQGNSA. CDR3 length: 17 amino acids. The CDR3 loop is CASSSPKSSGHYNEQFF. The CDR3 DNA follows: TGTGCCAGCAGCTCGCCCAAATCTAGCGGACACTACAATGAGCAGTTCTTC.

The chain employs TRBV6-5 and TRBJ1-1; D is unclear. The CDR3 length is 16 residues. V shed 6 bases and J shed 2 bases, with 19 bases lying between them. Germline CDR1 reads MNHEY; CDR2 reads SVGAGI. CDR3 sequence reads: CASRTTGTDKNTEAFF. The CDR3 DNA is TGTGCCAGCAGGACGACGGGAACAGACAAAAACACTGAAGCTTTCTTT.

Only one count was recorded for this clonotype. The V and J genes are TRBV5-5 and TRBJ1-2; the D is unclear. Trimming cost V 1 base and J 8 bases, with 18 bases left between them. This CDR3 is 15 amino acids long. CDR1 and CDR2 (germline): SGHKS, YYEKEE (reference sequence). The CDR3 DNA follows: TGTGCCAGCAGCTTGTCAATGGGCCTCCAGCGAGGCTACACCTTC. This encodes CASSLSMGLQRGYTF.

The V call is TRBV9, the J call TRBJ2-1; the match to TRBD1 covers 7 bases. The J call may be mistaken, given a closer DNA end match to TRBJ2-7. The germline V gene encodes CDR1 SGDLS and CDR2 YYNGEE. CDR3 size: 16 residues. CDR3 sequence: CASSVVARGSYNEQYF. The CDR3 DNA reads TGTGCCAGCAGCGTAGTGGCCAGGGGGTCCTACAATGAGCAGTACTTC.

The chain has TRBV7-9 and TRBJ1-1; D is perhaps TRBD1 (5 bases). The CDR3 is made up of 12 amino acids. V shed 4 bases and J shed 11 bases, with 14 bases lying between them. Germline CDR1 is SEHNR and CDR2 is FQNEAQ (reference sequence). The CDR3 loop reads CASSSPGELAFF. In DNA form, the CDR3 reads TGTGCCAGCAGCTCCCCGGGGGAGTTGGCTTTCTTT.

The chain has TRBV5-5 and TRBJ1-4; D is unresolved. Trimming took 4 bases from V and 0 from J, leaving 13 bases between them. Germline lookup yields CDR1 SGHKS and CDR2 YYEKEE (reference sequence). The CDR3 loop spans 16 amino acids. This CDR3 is CASSLDIPATNEKLFF. CDR3 nucleotide sequence: TGTGCCAGCAGCCTCGACATCCCTGCAACTAATGAAAAACTGTTTTTT.

This clonotype occurred a few times. V usage is TRBV5-1 and J usage is TRBJ2-3, with D possibly TRBD2 on 5 matching bases. V lost 4 bases, J lost 4 bases, and 13 bases lay in between. The CDR3 is 14 amino acids. CDR1 and CDR2 (germline): SGHRS, YFSETQ. The CDR3 region has the DNA TGCGCCAGCAGCCGGGGAACATACGCAGATACGCAGTATTTT. Protein product: CASSRGTYADTQYF.

The genes are TRBV9 and TRBJ2-1, with TRBD2 matching over 13 bases. The CDR3 runs 17 residues. In germline, CDR1 is SGDLS, CDR2 YYNGEE. With V trimmed by 4 bases and J by 0 bases, 4 bases remained unmatched. Here the CDR3 reads CASSFRTSGSSYNEQFF. CDR3 nucleotide sequence: TGTGCCAGCAGCTTTAGGACTAGCGGGAGCTCCTACAATGAGCAGTTCTTC.

The V call is TRBV6-6, the J call TRBJ1-2, with no clear D. This CDR3 contains 14 residues. V was clipped by 3 bases and J by 4 bases, with 12 bases between them. Germline V gene data show CDR1 as MNHNY and CDR2 as SVGAGI (reference sequence). The CDR3 DNA reads as TGTGCCAGCAGTTATAAGGAGGGTGGCTATGGCTACACCTTC. Translating gives CASSYKEGGYGYTF.

This chain uses TRBV4-1 with TRBJ2-1; TRBD1 is a possible D gene (5 bases). CDR3 size: 21 residues. The germline V gene has CDR1 MGHRA and CDR2 YSYEKL. Trimming shortened V by 8 bases and J by 0 bases, and 32 bases separated the two germline ends. The CDR3 nucleotides are TGCGCCAGCGCACCCAAGGGCAGGGAACTCAGGCCCACAGGCTCCTACAATGAGCAGTTCTTC. It yields the protein CASAPKGRELRPTGSYNEQFF.

The chain links TRBV6-1 to TRBJ1-1; possible D gene TRBD1, 6 bases. Germline V CDR1 and CDR2: MNHNS, SASEGT. The CDR3 covers 15 residues. V was clipped by 3 bases and J by 4 bases, with 15 bases between them. The CDR3 region has the DNA TGTGCCAGCAGTGACCGCATAGGAGGGGGCACTGAAGCTTTCTTT. Translation gives CASSDRIGGGTEAFF.

This clonotype has only a few counts. This rearrangement joins TRBV4-3 to TRBJ2-3; TRBD2 matches at 9 bases. The germline gives CDR1 LGHNA, CDR2 YSLEER. V was pared by 0 bases and J by 1 base, with 2 bases of the junction left unmatched. This CDR3 comprises 16 residues. The CDR3 is CASSQDPSGGTDTQYF. The CDR3 DNA is TGCGCCAGCAGCCAAGATCCTAGCGGGGGCACAGATACGCAGTATTTT.

The rearrangement uses TRBV7-9 and TRBJ1-1; D ambiguous. V was cut by 6 bases and J by 0 bases, with 14 bases left in between. Per germline, CDR1 SEHNR and CDR2 FQNEAQ (reference sequence). The CDR3 spans 15 residues. The chain's CDR3 is CASSSTAYMNTEAFF. In nucleotides, the CDR3 is TGTGCCAGCAGTTCAACGGCATACATGAACACTGAAGCTTTCTTT.

In regard to this clonotype: The junction departs from germline at one end; a sequencing error may be responsible. The rearrangement joins TRBV29-1 to TRBJ1-2, with D perhaps matching TRBD1 (5 bases). This CDR3 spans 13 amino acids. Germline V gene sequence: CDR1 SQVTM, CDR2 ANQGSEA. The DNA for the CDR3 is TGTAGAGTTCAACAGGATTCTAACTATGGCTACACCTTC. Its translation: CRVQQDSNYGYTF.

This clonotype was detected many times. The J gene is TRBJ2-1, the V gene TRBV5-1, with D possibly matching TRBD1 (6 bases). From germline, CDR1 is SGHRS and CDR2 YFSETQ. The germline V and J ends were trimmed by 4 bases and 3 bases, with 8 bases remaining between them. The CDR3 contains 13 residues. The CDR3 bases are TGCGCCAGCAGCGGGACAAACTACAATGAGCAGTTCTTC. This sequence encodes CASSGTNYNEQFF.

J is TRBJ1-1 and V is TRBV20-1; D ambiguous. Trimming shortened V by 2 bases and J by 1 base, and 8 bases separated the two germline ends. Germline V gives CDR1 DFQATT, CDR2 SNEGSKA (reference sequence). The CDR3 is 13 amino acids. The CDR3 sequence is CSARSLENTEAFF. In DNA, the CDR3 is TGCAGTGCTAGAAGCTTGGAGAACACTGAAGCTTTCTTT.